This TCR beta chain was identified during a study of blood T cell repertoires in COVID-19. Assay used: immunoSEQ multiplex PCR; TCRdb lists only in-frame clones, some missing. This sample has some 220,000 clones, with about 86% found just once. With V trimmed by 0 bases and J by 4 bases, 1 base remained unmatched. This CDR3 is built from 17 residues. Germline CDR1 reads LGHNA; CDR2 reads YNFKEQ. This chain links TRBV4-2 with TRBJ2-3; 16 bases are shared with TRBD2. This receptor was taken from a woman aged 55-69 years with acute or convalescent COVID-19. Sequencing was carried out using peripheral blood. The DNA for the CDR3 is TGTGCCAGCAGCCAAGAAGGGACTAGCGGGGGGGCAGATACGCAGTATTTT. This encodes CASSQEGTSGGADTQYF.